Listed below are T cell receptor beta chains from one sample, sequenced in a study of beta chain features in type 1 diabetes. Sequencing used immunoSEQ multiplex PCR; TCRdb keeps in-frame clones, though not all of them. The profile shows about 160,000 clones, roughly 8% of them singletons. Material for sequencing was central memory CD4+ T cells from blood. These receptor sequences come from a man between 18 and 35 years old with type 1 diabetes. The CDR3 runs from the conserved cysteine through the conserved F or W. The D gene is left open where the match is weak. For some rows the clone size is stated as once, few or many, or as a class when expanded; others skip it.

TRBV6-6	NA	few	TRBJ2-5	13	CASSRTVQETQYF	TGTGCCAGCAGCCGGACTGTCCAAGAGACCCAGTACTTC
TRBV18	NA	few	TRBJ2-2	15	CASSPPAGGAGELFF	TGTGCCAGCTCACCACCGGCAGGAGGGGCCGGGGAGCTGTTTTTT
TRBV7-2	NA	few	TRBJ2-1	12	CASSSPAGEQFF	TGTGCCAGCAGCTCACCAGCGGGCGAGCAGTTCTTC
TRBV28	NA	NA	TRBJ1-4	12	CASGTGNEKLFF	TGTGCCAGCGGAACAGGGAATGAAAAACTGTTTTTT
TRBV7-2	TRBD1	few	TRBJ2-7	14	CASSTRTGAYEQYF	TGTGCCAGCAGTACTAGGACAGGGGCTTACGAGCAGTACTTC
TRBV27	NA	few	TRBJ1-6	17	CASSPSQLSSYNSPLHF	TGTGCCAGCAGTCCCTCGCAATTGAGCTCCTATAATTCACCCCTCCACTTT
TRBV5-1	NA	NA	TRBJ1-4	14	CASSETTTNEKLFF	TGCGCCAGCAGCGAAACAACAACTAATGAAAAACTGTTTTTT
TRBV4-3	NA	NA	TRBJ2-3	15	CASSYDIGSADTQYF	TGCGCCAGCAGCTACGACATAGGGAGCGCAGATACGCAGTATTTT
TRBV5-1	NA	NA	TRBJ1-2	13	CASSADSLVGYTF	TGCGCCAGCAGCGCGGACAGCCTGGTTGGCTACACCTTC
TRBV7-2	TRBD1	many	TRBJ2-7	14	CASSLGQGNNEQYF	TGTGCCAGCAGCTTGGGACAGGGGAACAACGAGCAGTACTTC
TRBV2	TRBD1	NA	TRBJ2-3	13	CASSEHTGGVEYF	TGTGCCAGCAGTGAGCATACAGGGGGCGTAGAGTATTTT
TRBV15	TRBD2	NA	TRBJ2-3	17	CATSSRGAGGSQDTQYF	TGTGCCACCAGCTCCCGGGGAGCGGGAGGGAGTCAGGATACGCAGTATTTT
TRBV5-1	TRBD2	NA	TRBJ2-7	13	CASSLLAEYEQYF	TGCGCCAGCAGCTTACTAGCGGAATACGAGCAGTACTTC
TRBV9	NA	few	TRBJ2-7	13	CASSVGPGYEQYF	TGTGCCAGCAGCGTAGGACCAGGCTACGAGCAGTACTTC
TRBV6-6	TRBD1	NA	TRBJ1-1	13	CASRTGEGTEAFF	TGTGCCAGCAGGACAGGGGAGGGCACTGAAGCTTTCTTT
TRBV29-1	TRBD2	few	TRBJ2-7	14	CSVRPGLAAYEQYF	TGCAGCGTAAGACCGGGACTAGCGGCCTACGAGCAGTACTTC
TRBV9	TRBD1	NA	TRBJ1-1	16	CASSRGTGGEDTEAFF	TGTGCCAGCAGCAGGGGGACAGGGGGCGAGGACACTGAAGCTTTCTTT
TRBV6-6	NA	few	TRBJ2-2	14	CASRIGTNTGELFF	TGTGCCAGCCGCATCGGGACGAACACCGGGGAGCTGTTTTTT
TRBV15	TRBD1	NA	TRBJ2-1	14	CATSMGDRKPGLFF	TGTGCCACCTCAATGGGGGACAGAAAACCGGGTCTGTTCTTC
TRBV5-1	NA	few	TRBJ1-4	16	CASSRGQPATNEKLFF	TGCGCCAGCAGCCGAGGACAGCCTGCAACTAATGAAAAACTGTTTTTT
TRBV11-3	TRBD1	NA	TRBJ2-5	13	CASSRGQGGTQYF	TGTGCCAGCAGCCGGGGACAGGGGGGGACCCAGTACTTC
TRBV5-1	TRBD2	few	TRBJ2-7	14	CASSPGGRRHEQYF	TGCGCCAGCAGCCCGGGAGGGCGGAGGCACGAGCAGTACTTC
TRBV18	NA	NA	TRBJ2-1	14	CASSPSSGRNEQFF	TGTGCCAGCTCCCCCAGTAGCGGACGCAATGAGCAGTTCTTC
TRBV18	TRBD1	few	TRBJ2-5	16	CASSPPYDRGQETQYF	TGTGCCAGCTCACCACCATACGACAGGGGGCAAGAGACCCAGTACTTC
TRBV15	TRBD1	NA	TRBJ2-3	18	CATSRGFSPGGEGNTQYF	TGTGCCACCAGCAGGGGGTTCTCCCCAGGGGGCGAAGGGAATACGCAGTATTTT
TRBV6-6	NA	few	TRBJ2-5	14	CASNRGGGEETQYF	TGTGCCAGCAATAGGGGCGGGGGCGAAGAGACCCAGTACTTC
TRBV4-2	TRBD2	NA	TRBJ2-3	17	CASSQAQRTSGTDTQYF	TGTGCCAGCAGCCAAGCCCAAAGGACTAGCGGCACAGATACGCAGTATTTT
TRBV19	NA	NA	TRBJ1-5	15	CASSPGGGARQPQHF	TGTGCCAGTAGTCCGGGAGGGGGGGCACGGCAGCCCCAGCATTTT
TRBV5-1	NA	NA	TRBJ1-5	15	CASSFNSGDNQPQHF	TGCGCCAGCAGCTTCAATTCCGGTGACAATCAGCCCCAGCATTTT
TRBV2	NA	NA	TRBJ1-5	13	CASSDQVDQPQHF	TGTGCCAGCAGTGACCAGGTAGATCAGCCCCAGCATTTT
TRBV7-2	NA	NA	TRBJ1-6	14	CASSYRAGTSPLHF	TGTGCCAGCAGCTACAGGGCAGGGACTTCACCCCTCCACTTT
TRBV9	TRBD1	few	TRBJ2-7	14	CASSASTGTYEQYF	TGTGCCAGCAGCGCATCGACAGGGACATACGAGCAGTACTTC
TRBV7-2	TRBD1	few	TRBJ2-3	17	CASSRQGRNEGTDTQYF	TGTGCCAGCAGTCGACAGGGGCGGAACGAAGGAACAGATACGCAGTATTTT
TRBV4-3	NA	few	TRBJ2-6	20	CASSQDRIIQGFSGANVLTF	TGCGCCAGCAGCCAAGATAGAATTATCCAGGGATTCTCTGGGGCCAACGTCCTGACTTTC
TRBV30	NA	few	TRBJ1-5	12	CAWNRDHQPQHF	TGTGCCTGGAACAGGGATCATCAGCCCCAGCATTTT
TRBV6-5	NA	few	TRBJ1-1	14	CASSYLSANTEAFF	TGTGCCAGCAGTTACCTTAGCGCAAACACTGAAGCTTTCTTT
TRBV10-2	NA	NA	TRBJ1-2	12	CASSQGPYGYTF	TGCGCCAGCAGCCAGGGGCCATATGGCTACACCTTC
TRBV9	TRBD1	NA	TRBJ2-7	17	CASSVDAGTGGDYEQYF	TGTGCCAGCAGCGTAGACGCCGGGACAGGGGGCGATTACGAGCAGTACTTC
TRBV23-1	NA	few	TRBJ1-4	15	CASSQFDQRGEKLFF	TGCGCCAGCAGTCAGTTCGACCAGCGGGGCGAAAAACTGTTTTTT
TRBV7-2	TRBD1	few	TRBJ2-7	13	CASSLEQGYEQYF	TGTGCCAGCAGCTTAGAACAGGGGTACGAGCAGTACTTC
TRBV18	TRBD1	few	TRBJ2-5	14	CASSPLGTEETQYF	TGTGCCAGCTCACCACTCGGGACAGAAGAGACCCAGTACTTC
TRBV19	NA	NA	TRBJ2-5	15	CASSRPSATQETQYF	TGTGCCAGTAGTAGGCCTAGCGCTACCCAAGAGACCCAGTACTTC
TRBV21-1	NA	NA	TRBJ1-2	13	CASSKRQVPGYTF	TGTGCCAGCAGCAAAAGACAGGTCCCTGGCTACACCTTC
TRBV5-5	NA	NA	TRBJ2-7	12	CASSLQGYEQYF	TGTGCCAGCAGCTTACAGGGCTACGAGCAGTACTTC
TRBV18	TRBD2	many	TRBJ2-7	14	CASSPNGLAYEQYF	TGTGCCAGCTCACCAAACGGACTAGCTTACGAGCAGTACTTC
TRBV15	NA	many	TRBJ1-1	15	CATSPTGGARSEAFF	TGTGCCACCAGCCCGACGGGGGGGGCGCGATCGGAAGCTTTCTTT
TRBV5-6	TRBD1	many	TRBJ1-1	14	CASIRTGMNTEAFF	TGTGCCAGCATAAGGACAGGGATGAACACTGAAGCTTTCTTT
TRBV9	TRBD2	many	TRBJ2-3	16	CASSLSRGGDTDTQYF	TGTGCCAGCAGCCTCTCCCGGGGGGGAGACACAGATACGCAGTATTTT
TRBV19	NA	few	TRBJ1-6	14	CASSITGWHSPLHF	TGTGCCAGTAGCATAACAGGGTGGCATTCACCCCTCCACTTT
TRBV28	NA	NA	TRBJ1-2	12	CASRRQLYGYTF	TGTGCCAGCAGGCGACAGCTCTATGGCTACACCTTC
TRBV2	NA	many	TRBJ2-7	12	CASSEGGYEQYF	TGTGCCAGCAGTGAAGGCGGCTACGAGCAGTACTTC
TRBV6-1	NA	NA	TRBJ2-3	13	CASTEDREGTQYF	TGTGCCAGCACTGAGGACAGGGAGGGTACGCAGTATTTT
TRBV2	TRBD1	NA	TRBJ2-2	15	CASRSDRGLIGELFF	TGTGCCAGCAGGTCTGACAGGGGGCTGATCGGGGAGCTGTTTTTT
TRBV30	NA	few	TRBJ2-3	11	CAWVGINTQYF	TGTGCCTGGGTTGGCATAAATACGCAGTATTTT
TRBV7-2	NA	few	TRBJ2-3	14	CASSLGPGTDTQYF	TGTGCCAGCAGCTTAGGTCCGGGCACAGATACGCAGTATTTT
TRBV5-1	TRBD2	few	TRBJ2-3	16	CASSLVRSGRTDTQYF	TGCGCCAGCAGCTTGGTACGTAGCGGGAGGACAGATACGCAGTATTTT
TRBV19	NA	NA	TRBJ1-2	12	CASSTHRDGYTF	TGTGCCAGTAGTACCCACAGGGATGGCTACACCTTC